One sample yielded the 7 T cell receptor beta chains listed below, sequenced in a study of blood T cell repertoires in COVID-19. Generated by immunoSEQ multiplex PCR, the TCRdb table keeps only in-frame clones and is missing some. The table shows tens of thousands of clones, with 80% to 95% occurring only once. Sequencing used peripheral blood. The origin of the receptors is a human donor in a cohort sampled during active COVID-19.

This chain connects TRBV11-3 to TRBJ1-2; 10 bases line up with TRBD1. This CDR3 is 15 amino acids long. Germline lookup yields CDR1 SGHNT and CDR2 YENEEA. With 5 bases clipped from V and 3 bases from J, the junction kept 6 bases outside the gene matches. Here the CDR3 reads CASSTGTGDDYGYTF. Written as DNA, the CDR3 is TGTGCCAGCAGCACCGGGACAGGGGACGACTATGGCTACACCTTC.

The CDR3 nucleotides are TGTGCCACCAGTGCCGCTAACGGGTATAATCAGCCCCAGCATTTT. Its translation: CATSAANGYNQPQHF. V gene TRBV24-1 combines with J gene TRBJ1-5; no definite D call. This CDR3 is built from 15 residues. Trimming removed 5 bases at V and 4 bases at J, with 14 bases between. Per germline, CDR1 KGHDR and CDR2 SFDVKD.

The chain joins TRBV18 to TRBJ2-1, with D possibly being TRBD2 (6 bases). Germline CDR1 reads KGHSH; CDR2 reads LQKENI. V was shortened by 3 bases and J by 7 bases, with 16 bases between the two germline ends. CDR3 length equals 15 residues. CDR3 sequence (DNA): TGTGCCAGCTCACCTATGGAGGGCGCGGGAAATGAGCAGTTCTTC. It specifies CASSPMEGAGNEQFF.

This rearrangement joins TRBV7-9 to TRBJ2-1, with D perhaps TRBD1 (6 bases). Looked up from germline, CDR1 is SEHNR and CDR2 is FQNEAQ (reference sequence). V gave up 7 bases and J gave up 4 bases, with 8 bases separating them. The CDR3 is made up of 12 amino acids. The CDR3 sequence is CASKDRYNEQFF. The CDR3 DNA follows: TGTGCCAGCAAAGACAGGTACAATGAGCAGTTCTTC.

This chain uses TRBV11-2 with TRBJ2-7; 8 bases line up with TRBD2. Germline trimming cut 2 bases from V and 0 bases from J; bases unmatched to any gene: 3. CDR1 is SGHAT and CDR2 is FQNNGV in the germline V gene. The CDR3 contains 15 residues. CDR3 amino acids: CASSLSGGPSYEQYF. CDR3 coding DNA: TGTGCCAGCAGCTTAAGCGGGGGTCCCTCCTACGAGCAGTACTTC.

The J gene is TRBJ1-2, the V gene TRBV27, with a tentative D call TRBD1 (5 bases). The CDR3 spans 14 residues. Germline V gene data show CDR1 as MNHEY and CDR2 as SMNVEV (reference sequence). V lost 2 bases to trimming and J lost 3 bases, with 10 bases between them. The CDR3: CASSLQGGDYGYTF. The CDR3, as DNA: TGTGCCAGCAGTTTACAGGGAGGGGACTATGGCTACACCTTC.

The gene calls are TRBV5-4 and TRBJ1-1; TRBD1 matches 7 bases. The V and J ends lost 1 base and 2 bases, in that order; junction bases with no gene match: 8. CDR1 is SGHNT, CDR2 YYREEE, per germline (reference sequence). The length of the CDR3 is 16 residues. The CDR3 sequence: CASSLTPGQINTEAFF. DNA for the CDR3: TGTGCCAGCAGCTTGACACCGGGACAGATAAACACTGAAGCTTTCTTT.